This T cell receptor beta chain was sequenced in a study of blood T cell repertoires in COVID-19. The germline V gene has CDR1 SNHLY and CDR2 FYNNEI. This CDR3 is built from 16 residues. V was pared by 3 bases and J by 0 bases, with 4 bases of the junction left unmatched. Only in-frame clones appear in the TCRdb table, and some are missing; sequencing was by immunoSEQ multiplex PCR. The table has just over 150,000 clones, roughly four fifths seen once. The sequencing sample was made of peripheral blood. This clonotype was sampled from a woman of 80 years or more with acute or convalescent COVID-19. The chain couples TRBV2 to TRBJ1-5, with 8 bases matching TRBD1. The CDR3 here is CASSEGTGNSNQPQHF. The CDR3 bases are TGTGCCAGCAGTGAGGGGACAGGTAATAGCAATCAGCCCCAGCATTTT.